This T cell receptor (beta chain) emerged from a study of blood T cell repertoires in COVID-19. Whole-study context: Collection of acute and convalescent COVID-19 samples took place in the United States, Italy and Spain.

This clone has just one count. In germline, CDR1 is SGHNT, CDR2 YYREEE (reference sequence). The J segment lost 7 bases and the V segment lost 0 bases, leaving 8 bases of the junction unmatched. This CDR3 comprises 16 residues. As processed by the authors: How many nucleated cells were present was estimated from reference gene primer amplification. TCRdb keeps only in-frame clones here, not all; method: immunoSEQ multiplex PCR. The D gene and trimming were derived from the DNA, and the V and J assignments and clone size from that table. Of about 250,000 clones in the sample, approximately 86% were seen once. Across 20 to 25 US areas, participants ranged in age from 18 to 89 years. Cohorts were based on clinical histories the participants reported.

The clonotype was recovered from a woman in her forties or fifties who had recovered from COVID-19. What was sequenced was PBMCs or T cells enriched from blood (not recorded which). The chain is built from TRBV5-4 and TRBJ1-2; 11 nucleotides agree with TRBD1. Here the CDR3 DNA reads TGTGCCAGCAGCTTGGGTGCGGACAGGGGGCTTAGTGGCTACACCTTC. Translating it yields CASSLGADRGLSGYTF. Based on the CDR3 plus reference TRBV5-4 and TRBJ1-2, the full variable domain is ETGVTQSPTHLIKTRGQQVTLRCSSQSGHNTVSWYQQALGQGPQFIFQYYREEENGRGNFPPRFSGLQFPNYSSELNVNALELDDSALYLCASSLGADRGLSGYTFGSGTRLTVV.